This note documents a single T cell receptor beta chain sequence. As yet, its antigen is unknown. This table comes from immunoSEQ multiplex PCR, and its TCRdb copy is limited to in-frame clones, with some not included. The table shows fewer than 100,000 clones, with 87% occurring only once. This CDR3 spans 13 amino acids. CDR1 is SGHNT, CDR2 YYREEE, per germline (reference sequence). The V and J ends lost 0 bases and 5 bases respectively, with 9 bases between them. This entry comes from a study of T cell responses to AZD1222 COVID-19 vaccine. Study-wide findings and caveats: Variant regions that are unmutated are reportedly the target of nearly half of spike-specific TCRs. Increases in Spike-specific TCR breadth and depth were seen after two AZD1222 doses. Along spike, vaccine-associated CD4 TCRs were found throughout, with dominance at 160-218 and 743-854. Baseline antibody screening turned up just a handful of seropositive AZD1222 recipients.

The origin of this receptor is an adult who received the AZD1222 COVID-19 vaccine. The material sequenced was peripheral blood, taken 28 days after the second AZD1222 dose. The chain is built from TRBV5-4 and TRBJ2-7, with a possible D match to TRBD1 (5 bases). The CDR3, as DNA: TGTGCCAGCAGCTTGGAAAGGGGCCACGAGCAGTACTTC. It specifies CASSLERGHEQYF.